This is a list of T cell receptor beta chains from one sample in a study of blood T cells in healthy people across ages. Via MiXCR, TCRdb re-called the 5' RACE reads, giving one row per CDR3 protein. Here the sample spans hundreds of thousands of distinct CDR3 sequences, around half being singletons. The specimen was blood. These receptors were obtained from an older woman in good health. Each CDR3 is given with its conserved first and last residue. Fields, in order: D gene, clone size, J gene, V gene, CDR3 DNA, CDR3 protein. The D gene is left open where the match is weak. Clone size, where shown, is once, few, many, or a class for clones that have expanded.

TRBD1,.,TRBJ2-5,TRBV5-5,TGTGCCAGCAGCCCGGGACAGAAACAAGAGACCCAGTACTTC,CASSPGQKQETQYF
TRBD2,few,TRBJ2-3,TRBV5-1,TGCGCCAGCAGCTTGGTTCTAGCGGGAATGACAGATACGCAGTATTTT,CASSLVLAGMTDTQYF
TRBD2,few,TRBJ2-1,TRBV27,TGTGCCAGCAGTCCGCATCCGGGACTAGCGGGAGACAATGAGCAGTTCTTC,CASSPHPGLAGDNEQFF
TRBD2,few,TRBJ2-1,TRBV10-3,TGTGCCATCAGTGATGGGCGGGAGGACGTCAATGAGCAGTTCTTC,CAISDGREDVNEQFF
.,.,TRBJ2-1,TRBV19,TGTGCCAGTAGTGGAGGACAGTCGCTGGGCTCCTACAATGAGCAGTTCTTC,CASSGGQSLGSYNEQFF
.,.,TRBJ2-7,TRBV7-8,TGTGCCAGCAGCGCGCTCTTGAGCTCCTACAATGAGCAGTACTTC,CASSALLSSYNEQYF
TRBD2,many,TRBJ2-3,TRBV11-3,TGTGCCAGCAGCTTGGGAGCGGGGCGGAGCACAGATACGCAGTATTTT,CASSLGAGRSTDTQYF
.,.,TRBJ2-7,TRBV6-2/TRBV6-3,TGTGCCAGCAGTTACCGGGAGCAAGCCTACGAGCAGTACTTC,CASSYREQAYEQYF
.,many,TRBJ2-7,TRBV7-2,TGTGCCAGCAGCTTAGTCTCTACAGGTGGGGGGTACGAGCAGTACTTC,CASSLVSTGGGYEQYF
.,.,TRBJ2-7,TRBV12-3/TRBV12-4,TGTGCCAGCAGGGAGGGGGCCGTTACCTACGAGCGGTACTTC,CASREGAVTYERYF
.,.,TRBJ2-1,TRBV10-3,TGTGCCATCAGTATGTCTCTAAGTGGCGCCTTGGGTAACAATGAGCAGTTCTTC,CAISMSLSGALGNNEQFF
.,.,TRBJ2-5,TRBV7-2,TGTGCCAGCAGCTTAGTCAACGGCGTAGAGACCCAGTACTTC,CASSLVNGVETQYF
TRBD1,.,TRBJ1-1,TRBV20-1,TGCAGCCTTTACAGGGGGCATGCTGAAGCTTTCTTT,CSLYRGHAEAFF
TRBD2,.,TRBJ2-5,TRBV20-1,TGCAGTGCTAGAGTGGGGAGGGTTCAAGAGACCCAGTACTTC,CSARVGRVQETQYF
TRBD2,few,TRBJ2-7,TRBV7-2,TGTGCCAGCAGACTTGGGACAGGGGGCGAGACTAGCGGGAGGGCCTACGAGCAGTACTTC,CASRLGTGGETSGRAYEQYF
.,.,TRBJ2-7,TRBV12-3/TRBV12-4,TGTGCCAGCAGTTTACGGGAATATTTGGCCGAGCAGTACTTC,CASSLREYLAEQYF
.,.,TRBJ1-5,TRBV5-6,TGTGCCAGCAGCTTGGACCGTGTCAATCAGCCCCAGCATTTT,CASSLDRVNQPQHF
.,.,TRBJ2-7,TRBV28,TGTGCCAGCAGTTTATTCCCCCGCTACGAGCAGTACTTC,CASSLFPRYEQYF
TRBD2,.,TRBJ2-7,TRBV27,TGTGCCAGCAGTTTATCCCCACTCACCCGGCTAGCGGGACCCTACGAGCAGTACTTC,CASSLSPLTRLAGPYEQYF
.,few,TRBJ1-2,TRBV6-6,TGTGCCAGCAGTTATCACCGCACCACTAACTATGGCTACACCTTC,CASSYHRTTNYGYTF
.,many,TRBJ1-5,TRBV10-3,TGTGCCACCCAGACAGCTAACAATCAGCCCCAGCATTTT,CATQTANNQPQHF
.,.,TRBJ2-5,TRBV7-8,TGTGCCAGCAGCTTAAGAGGCGAGCGGCAAGAGACCCAGTACTTC,CASSLRGERQETQYF
.,.,TRBJ2-6,TRBV2,TGTGCCAGCAGCGTCCGGGTGCCATCTGGGGCCAACGTCCTGACTTTC,CASSVRVPSGANVLTF
TRBD2,.,TRBJ2-5,TRBV20-1,TGCAGTGCTAGAATAGCGGGAGAGGCGACCCAGTACTTC,CSARIAGEATQYF
.,.,TRBJ2-1,TRBV29-1,TGCAGCGTGGACAGAAGAAGATACAATGAGCAGTTCTTC,CSVDRRRYNEQFF
TRBD2,.,TRBJ2-3,TRBV20-1,TGCAGTGCCCTCGGACTAGCGGGATTGCCCACAGATACGCAGTATTTT,CSALGLAGLPTDTQYF
TRBD1,.,TRBJ2-7,TRBV7-9,TGTGCCAGCAGCTACAAAGGGACAGGGGACTACGAGCAGTACTTC,CASSYKGTGDYEQYF
.,.,TRBJ2-5,TRBV15,TGTGTCACCAGCAGCCGGGACGCGAAGACCCAGTACTTC,CVTSSRDAKTQYF
.,.,TRBJ1-6,TRBV7-3,TGTGCCAGCAGCCCTAACTTTAAGGGACCCCTCCACTTT,CASSPNFKGPLHF
TRBD1,.,TRBJ2-1,TRBV20-1,TGCAGTATAGTACCGGGACAGGGGGCGGTTAATGAGCAGTTCTTC,CSIVPGQGAVNEQFF
.,.,TRBJ1-5,TRBV30,TGTGCCTGTCGGGGGGCCCCCGGGCAGCCCCAGCATTTT,CACRGAPGQPQHF